Listed here are 15 T cell receptor beta chains from one sample, sequenced in a study of T cell responses to AZD1222 COVID-19 vaccine. The repertoire was sequenced with immunoSEQ multiplex PCR; TCRdb's copy has only in-frame clones and lacks some. The sample contains approximately 140,000 clones, 90% to 95% of which appear only once. Sequences were derived from peripheral blood, sampled 28 days after the second AZD1222 dose. Source of these receptors: an adult who received the AZD1222 COVID-19 vaccine.

V gene TRBV4-1 combines with J gene TRBJ2-1, with TRBD2 matching 12 bases. V shed 0 bases, J shed 6 bases, and the junction held 3 bases outside the gene matches. This CDR3 comprises 16 residues. Germline V CDR1 and CDR2: MGHRA, YSYEKL. As DNA, the CDR3 is TGCGCCAGCAGCCAAGAAGGACTAGCGGGGAGCAATGAGCAGTTCTTC. This codes for CASSQEGLAGSNEQFF.

The rearrangement joins TRBV28 to TRBJ1-3; D is unresolved. The germline V and J ends were trimmed by 3 bases and 2 bases, with 8 bases remaining between them. The germline gives CDR1 MDHEN, CDR2 SYDVKM. The CDR3 extends over 14 amino acids. The CDR3 spells CASSFSVTGNTIYF. In DNA, the CDR3 is TGTGCCAGCAGTTTTTCAGTTACTGGAAACACCATATATTTT.

V and J are TRBV7-3 and TRBJ1-3; D not certain. This CDR3 has 13 residues. The germline V gene has CDR1 SGHTA and CDR2 FQGTGA. Trimming took off 4 bases at V and 2 bases at J, with 6 bases between the two ends. DNA for the CDR3: TGTGCCAGCAGCTATAATGCTGGAAACACCATATATTTT. Its protein is CASSYNAGNTIYF.

The V call is TRBV5-1, the J call TRBJ2-5; possibly TRBD1 for D (6 bases). Trimming removed 7 bases from V and 1 base from J, with 11 bases in between. The CDR3 contains 13 residues. Germline V gene sequence: CDR1 SGHRS, CDR2 YFSETQ. The CDR3 coding sequence is TGCGCCAGCGCACGGACAGTCCAAGAGACCCAGTACTTC. Residues: CASARTVQETQYF.

CDR3 DNA sequence: TGTGCCAGCAGCATGGGGGGTGGCGCAGATACGCAGTATTTT. Protein sequence: CASSMGGGADTQYF. The chain joins TRBV6-5 to TRBJ2-3; TRBD2 is a possible D gene (6 bases). The length of the CDR3 is 14 residues. CDR1 MNHEY and CDR2 SVGAGI come from the germline V gene. V lost 6 bases and J 4 bases, leaving 14 bases between the germline ends.

The chain uses TRBV5-1 and TRBJ1-6; D may be TRBD1 (6 bases). The V end was cut by 4 bases, the J end by 7 bases, with 15 bases between. This CDR3 comprises 15 residues. Looked up from germline, CDR1 is SGHRS and CDR2 is YFSETQ. CDR3 nucleotides: TGCGCCAGCAGCCCGGCTCCAGGGGACAATTCACCCCTCCACTTT. Its translation is CASSPAPGDNSPLHF.

A few counts support this clone. The CDR3 bases are TGTGCCAGCAGTCCCGGGGCCCTCTACGAGCAGTACTTC. Protein: CASSPGALYEQYF. V is TRBV6-6 and J is TRBJ2-7; the D gene could be TRBD1 or TRBD2 (5 bases each). The CDR3 is 13 residues long. Trimming pared 5 bases from V and 3 bases from J, leaving 11 bases between. Germline V gene data show CDR1 as MNHNY and CDR2 as SVGAGI (reference sequence).

The chain is built from TRBV7-2 and TRBJ1-5, with TRBD1 matching 7 bases. The CDR3 totals 15 residues. The germline CDR1 and CDR2 sequences are SGHTA and FQGNSA. V lost 4 bases to trimming and J lost 2 bases; unmatched junction nucleotides: 5. The CDR3 sequence: CASSSWTGRNQPQHF. Here the CDR3 DNA reads TGTGCCAGCAGCTCATGGACAGGACGCAATCAGCCCCAGCATTTT.

V and J are TRBV25-1 and TRBJ2-5; D is uncertain. The ends were cut back, 4 bases at V and 7 bases at J, with 10 bases in the middle. The CDR3 contains 12 residues. The V gene's germline CDR1 is MGHDK and CDR2 SYGVNS. The CDR3 DNA sequence: TGTGCCAGCAGTGTATTAGAGGTGACCCAGTACTTC. Its translation: CASSVLEVTQYF.

The J gene is TRBJ2-1, the V gene TRBV9, with D possibly being TRBD2 (6 bases). The V end lost 5 bases, the J end lost 0 bases, and 18 bases lay between the germline ends. The CDR3 has 17 residues. Looked up from germline, CDR1 is SGDLS and CDR2 is YYNGEE. Here the CDR3 reads CASSLSTTGGSYNEQFF. CDR3 coding DNA: TGTGCCAGCAGTTTATCGACGACCGGGGGCTCCTACAATGAGCAGTTCTTC.

J is TRBJ1-2 and V is TRBV28; 8 bases are shared with TRBD1. CDR1 MDHEN and CDR2 SYDVKM come from the germline V gene. This CDR3 spans 16 amino acids. V was clipped by 3 bases and J by 6 bases; unmatched bases: 12. The CDR3 nucleotides read TGTGCCAGCAGTTTTCTGGGGGGACAGGTGCGCGATGGCTACACCTTC. Residues: CASSFLGGQVRDGYTF.

CDR3 nucleotides: TGTGCCAGTAGTGTGAGGACAGTCCCCTATGGCTACACCTTC. Translated, it gives CASSVRTVPYGYTF. The gene calls are TRBV19 and TRBJ1-2, with TRBD1 as a possible D gene (6 bases). Per germline, CDR1 LNHDA and CDR2 SQIVND (reference sequence). Trimming stripped 5 bases from V and 4 bases from J, with 14 bases between. There are 14 residues in the CDR3.

The chain employs TRBV10-3 and TRBJ2-3; 10 nucleotides align to TRBD2. Per germline, CDR1 ENHRY and CDR2 SYGVKD. CDR3 length equals 15 residues. The ends lost 6 bases at V and 6 bases at J; junction bases unmatched: 9. CDR3 DNA: TGTGCCATCAGCGTGACTAGCGGGTTCGATGATACGCAGTATTTT. Encoded protein: CAISVTSGFDDTQYF.

The chain carries TRBV7-9 and TRBJ2-7; 11 bases line up with TRBD1. This CDR3 contains 15 residues. J was trimmed by 5 bases and V by 3 bases; bases with no gene match: 6. The germline gives CDR1 SEHNR, CDR2 FQNEAQ (reference sequence). CDR3 sequence (DNA): TGTGCCAGCAGCTTGCGGACAGGGGGCCTGGACGAGCAGTACTTC. Encoded protein: CASSLRTGGLDEQYF.

The J gene is TRBJ2-7, the V gene TRBV5-8, with a possible D match to TRBD1 (6 bases). The germline V and J ends were trimmed by 2 bases and 5 bases, with 11 bases remaining between them. CDR3 length: 13 residues. Germline V CDR1 and CDR2: SGHTS, YDEGEE. CDR3 sequence: CASSFVHRDEQYF. For the CDR3, the DNA is TGTGCCAGCAGCTTCGTTCACAGGGACGAGCAGTACTTC. The whole variable domain, remainder taken from reference TRBV5-8 and TRBJ2-7, is EAGVTQSPTHLIKTRGQQATLRCSPISGHTSVYWYQQALGLGLQFLLWYDEGEERNRGNFPPRFSGRQFPNYSSELNVNALELEDSALYLCASSFVHRDEQYFGPGTRLTVT.